These 30 T cell receptor beta chains came from one sample sequenced in a study of T cell changes during pregnancy in multiple sclerosis. Libraries were prepared by immunoSEQ multiplex PCR; TCRdb keeps only in-frame clonotypes and omits some of them. The sample consists of 20,000 to 25,000 clones, around 85% of them appearing once. Sequencing was performed on CD8+ T cells from peripheral blood mononuclear cells, taken before pregnancy. The source of these receptors is a female donor with multiple sclerosis, enrolled in a pregnancy study.

This chain connects TRBV28 to TRBJ2-5; TRBD2 agrees at 7 bases. The J segment lost 2 bases and the V segment lost 4 bases, leaving 7 bases of the junction unmatched. CDR1 is MDHEN and CDR2 is SYDVKM in the germline V gene. The CDR3 is made up of 15 amino acids. The CDR3 bases are TGTGCCAGCAGTTACGTTCCGGGAGGACAAGAGACCCAGTACTTC. Its translation is CASSYVPGGQETQYF.

CDR3 residues: CASSLARGNSIGETQYF. CDR3 coding DNA: TGTGCCAGCAGCTTGGCTAGGGGGAACTCAATAGGGGAGACCCAGTACTTC. The rearrangement joins TRBV5-6 to TRBJ2-5, with a possible D match to TRBD1 (6 bases). Per germline, CDR1 SGHDT and CDR2 YYEEEE. This CDR3 has 17 residues. The V end was cut by 0 bases, the J end by 5 bases, with 20 bases between.

This clone ranks as medium-sized. The chain is built from TRBV10-1 and TRBJ2-1; the D gene is possibly TRBD2 (5 bases). The CDR3 runs to 12 residues. V dropped 4 bases and J dropped 7 bases, with 8 bases sitting between them. Germline V gene data show CDR1 as WNHNN and CDR2 as SYGVQD (reference sequence). The CDR3: CASSVRGNEQFF. The CDR3 region has the DNA TGCGCCAGCAGTGTTCGGGGAAATGAGCAGTTCTTC.

The DNA for the CDR3 is TGTGCCAGCAGTGAAGGACAGGGGGCCACTGAAGCTTTCTTT. Translated, it gives CASSEGQGATEAFF. The rearrangement uses TRBV2 and TRBJ1-1, with 10 nucleotides matching TRBD1. Germline values: CDR1 SNHLY, CDR2 FYNNEI. V dropped 1 base and J dropped 4; count of bases not matched to a gene: 0. The CDR3 has 14 amino acids. Using reference TRBV2 and TRBJ1-1 for the parts outside the CDR3, the full variable domain is EPEVTQTPSHQVTQMGQEVILRCVPISNHLYFYWYRQILGQKVEFLVSFYNNEISEKSEIFDDQFSVERPDGSNFTLKIRSTKLEDSAMYFCASSEGQGATEAFFGQGTRLTVV.

The chain has TRBV7-6 and TRBJ2-2; 12 bases are a match to TRBD2. Losses at the gene ends were 1 base for V and 6 bases for J; bases not matched to a gene: 9. CDR3 length: 18 residues. CDR1 and CDR2 from the germline V gene are SGHVS and FNYEAQ. CDR3 sequence reads: CASSLGFGLAGRSGELFF. The CDR3 nucleotides read TGTGCCAGCAGCTTAGGCTTCGGACTAGCGGGAAGGTCCGGGGAGCTGTTTTTT.

The CDR3 spells CASSLDLAGGTGEQFF. DNA for the CDR3: TGTGCCAGCAGCTTAGACCTAGCGGGAGGGACAGGTGAGCAGTTCTTC. The V call is TRBV5-6, the J call TRBJ2-1; TRBD2 matches at 12 bases. Germline values: CDR1 SGHDT, CDR2 YYEEEE. Trimming took 2 bases from V and 9 from J; bases not matched to a gene: 9. The CDR3 spans 16 residues.

The table lists this clone with a few counts. The genes are TRBV7-9 and TRBJ2-1, with 9 positions matching TRBD2. This CDR3 contains 15 residues. V lost 4 bases and J lost 4; bases outside the gene matches: 5. CDR1 and CDR2 from the germline V gene are SEHNR and FQNEAQ (reference sequence). The CDR3 is CASSSRLAAYNEQFF. As DNA, the CDR3 is TGTGCCAGCAGCTCGAGACTAGCGGCGTACAATGAGCAGTTCTTC.

This clone was found many times. The J gene is TRBJ2-1, the V gene TRBV7-9; TRBD1 agrees at 7 bases. The germline CDR1 and CDR2 sequences are SEHNR and FQNEAQ (reference sequence). The V and J ends lost 8 bases and 0 bases, in that order; junction bases with no gene match: 7. This CDR3 is built from 15 residues. The CDR3 protein is CASVGGAGSYNEQFF. CDR3 nucleotides: TGTGCCAGCGTAGGGGGCGCGGGCTCCTACAATGAGCAGTTCTTC.

This clone has only a few counts. V gene TRBV6-4 combines with J gene TRBJ2-1, with 7 positions matching TRBD1. J gave up 4 bases and V 0 bases, and 6 bases lay outside the gene matches. Germline assignment: CDR1 MRHNA and CDR2 SNTAGT. This CDR3 has 16 residues. The CDR3 DNA reads as TGTGCCAGCAGTGACTCCCATCTACAGGGGTACAATGAGCAGTTCTTC. As protein: CASSDSHLQGYNEQFF.

The table lists this clone with a count of one. This chain joins TRBV29-1 and TRBJ2-1, with TRBD2 matching over 9 bases. The germline V gene has CDR1 SQVTM and CDR2 ANQGSEA. J lost 4 bases, V lost 1 base, and 8 bases had no gene match. The CDR3 runs to 16 residues. The CDR3 nucleotides read TGCAGCGTTGAAGTCCTAAAGCGGGAGGCTTACAATGAGCAGTTCTTC. Its translation is CSVEVLKREAYNEQFF.

This chain connects TRBV10-3 to TRBJ1-2; D possibly corresponds to TRBD1 (5 bases). V lost 0 bases to trimming and J lost 2 bases, with 10 bases between them. The germline CDR1 and CDR2 sequences are ENHRY and SYGVKD. There are 15 residues in the CDR3. This CDR3 is CAISESIGQNYGYTF. CDR3 coding DNA: TGTGCCATCAGTGAGTCGATAGGACAAAACTATGGCTACACCTTC.

This clone was observed once. V usage is TRBV12-5 and J usage is TRBJ1-1; tentative D call: TRBD1 (6 bases). Trimming cost V 2 bases and J 6 bases, with 13 bases left between them. Germline assignment: CDR1 LGHNT and CDR2 FRNRAP. The CDR3 loop spans 14 amino acids. The CDR3 region has the DNA TGTGCTAGTGGTTTGCCCAGGGGTGGGGCTGAAGCTTTCTTT. As protein: CASGLPRGGAEAFF. The full variable domain, in which reference TRBV12-5 and TRBJ1-1 provide the parts outside the CDR3, is DARVTQTPRHKVTEMGQEVTMRCQPILGHNTVFWYRQTMMQGLELLAYFRNRAPLDDSGMPKDRFSAEMPDATLATLKIQPSEPRDSAVYFCASGLPRGGAEAFFGQGTRLTVV.

In the case of this clone: The identical CDR3 is also encoded by other nucleotide sequences in the sample. This chain links TRBV30 with TRBJ1-1; D is perhaps TRBD1 (5 bases). V shed 3 bases and J shed 5 bases, with 7 bases lying between them. The CDR3 is 11 residues long. Germline CDR1 is GTSNPN and CDR2 is SVGIG (reference sequence). The CDR3 reads CAWSRGTEAFF. The CDR3, as DNA: TGTGCCTGGAGCCGGGGGACTGAAGCTTTCTTT.

This rearrangement joins TRBV5-1 to TRBJ2-6, with 8 positions matching TRBD2. Germline V CDR1 and CDR2: SGHRS, YFSETQ. With 3 bases clipped from V and 4 bases from J, the junction kept 21 bases outside the gene matches. The CDR3 contains 21 residues. The CDR3 reads CASSWGGYRREAIPGANVLTF. CDR3 in DNA: TGCGCCAGCAGCTGGGGGGGGTATCGGCGGGAGGCCATACCGGGGGCCAACGTCCTGACTTTC.

The chain is built from TRBV28 and TRBJ2-2; 7 bases fit TRBD2. The CDR3 contains 16 residues. Trimming cost V 8 bases and J 1 base; bases outside gene matches: 10. Per germline, CDR1 MDHEN and CDR2 SYDVKM. The CDR3 loop reads CASEDLAEENTGELFF. The CDR3 nucleotides read TGTGCCAGCGAAGATCTAGCGGAGGAGAACACCGGGGAGCTGTTTTTT.

The chain couples TRBV4-1 to TRBJ2-1; 10 bases map to TRBD2. The CDR3 is 17 amino acids. Germline CDR1 and CDR2: MGHRA and YSYEKL. V lost 6 bases, J lost 4 bases, and 12 bases stayed unmatched. CDR3 nucleotide sequence: TGCGCCAGCAGACAAAGGACTAGCGGTAACCAGTACAATGAGCAGTTCTTC. Amino acids: CASRQRTSGNQYNEQFF.

The V call is TRBV30, the J call TRBJ2-1, with 7 nucleotides matching TRBD1. The CDR3 has 15 residues. Per the germline V gene, CDR1 is GTSNPN and CDR2 is SVGIG (reference sequence). Trimming at V came to 0 bases and at J to 0 bases, leaving 2 bases not matched to a gene. The CDR3 sequence: CAWSVAGGSYNEQFF. CDR3 nucleotide sequence: TGTGCCTGGAGTGTAGCAGGGGGCTCCTACAATGAGCAGTTCTTC.

The chain joins TRBV6-4 to TRBJ2-1; 8 nucleotides align to TRBD2. The CDR3 totals 15 residues. The V and J ends lost 5 bases and 10 bases, in that order; junction bases with no gene match: 13. The germline gives CDR1 MRHNA, CDR2 SNTAGT. CDR3 DNA: TGTGCCAGCAGTCCTATAGCGGGACCTCCGGAGGAGCAGTTCTTC. Translated, it gives CASSPIAGPPEEQFF.

This clone was recorded only once. The chain joins TRBV6-4 to TRBJ2-5; 12 bases line up with TRBD1. Germline V gene lookup returns CDR1 MRHNA and CDR2 SNTAGT. V lost 4 bases and J lost 5; bases outside the gene matches: 5. CDR3 length: 15 residues. As DNA, the CDR3 is TGTGCCAGCAGTGTCGGGACAGGGGGCATGGAGACCCAGTACTTC. Its translation is CASSVGTGGMETQYF.

This rearrangement joins TRBV28 to TRBJ2-1; 7 positions agree with TRBD2. Germline CDR1 is MDHEN and CDR2 is SYDVKM. The junction had 8 bases not matched to a gene; V was cut back by 4 bases and J by 8 bases. The CDR3 has 14 residues. The DNA for the CDR3 is TGTGCCAGCAGTTCGGGGGAGGGCCTCTATGAGCAGTTCTTC. Residues: CASSSGEGLYEQFF.

The table lists this clone with a count of one. The genes are TRBV27 and TRBJ2-5; a weak D match, TRBD1 (5 bases). The ends were cut back, 8 bases at V and 1 base at J, with 8 bases in the middle. Germline V gene sequence: CDR1 MNHEY, CDR2 SMNVEV (reference sequence). The CDR3 spans 12 residues. For the CDR3, the DNA is TGTGCCAGCTCTGACAGCCAAGAGACCCAGTACTTC. Its protein is CASSDSQETQYF.

The gene calls are TRBV28 and TRBJ2-1; D call uncertain. Germline V CDR1 and CDR2: MDHEN, SYDVKM. This CDR3 is built from 11 residues. V lost 3 bases, J lost 10 bases, and 7 bases lay in between. CDR3 sequence reads: CASSLSVEQFF. DNA of the CDR3: TGTGCCAGCAGTTTGAGTGTCGAGCAGTTCTTC.

This chain links TRBV28 with TRBJ2-7; D possibly corresponds to TRBD1 (6 bases). The V and J ends lost 4 bases and 4 bases respectively, with 14 bases between them. The CDR3 is 14 amino acids. Germline V gene data show CDR1 as MDHEN and CDR2 as SYDVKM. For the CDR3, the DNA is TGTGCCAGCAGTTATGGACAGTCGGTGTACGAGCAGTACTTC. Residues: CASSYGQSVYEQYF.

The rearrangement links TRBV5-6 to TRBJ2-4; 10 bases line up with TRBD2. Germline V gene lookup returns CDR1 SGHDT and CDR2 YYEEEE. J was trimmed by 8 bases and V by 0 bases; bases with no gene match: 5. The CDR3 is 15 amino acids. The CDR3 DNA sequence: TGTGCCAGCAGCTTGGCTTGGACTAGCGGAGACATTCAGTACTTC. It translates to CASSLAWTSGDIQYF.

The V and J genes are TRBV5-6 and TRBJ1-4; D gene uncertain. Between the trimmed V and J ends, which lost 6 bases and 4 bases, there was a span of 13 bases. Germline CDR1 and CDR2: SGHDT and YYEEEE. The CDR3 is 14 residues long. The DNA for the CDR3 is TGTGCCAGCAACGTAAAGGACTTTAATGAAAAACTGTTTTTT. Protein sequence: CASNVKDFNEKLFF.

The V and J genes are TRBV4-3 and TRBJ2-1; 8 bases are a match to TRBD2. V trimming: 5 bases; J trimming: 4 bases; junction bases outside the gene matches: 7. The germline CDR1 and CDR2 sequences are LGHNA and YSLEER. The CDR3 has 15 residues. DNA for the CDR3: TGCGCCAGCAGCGAACTAGCGGAAGCTTACAATGAGCAGTTCTTC. Translated: CASSELAEAYNEQFF.

V and J are TRBV2 and TRBJ2-7; TRBD1 agrees at 10 bases. V was pared by 8 bases and J by 4 bases, with 2 bases of the junction left unmatched. This CDR3 has 12 amino acids. The germline V gene has CDR1 SNHLY and CDR2 FYNNEI. The CDR3 DNA is TGTGCCAGCCGGGGACAGGGGTACGAGCAGTACTTC. Protein product: CASRGQGYEQYF. Using reference TRBV2 and TRBJ2-7 for the parts outside the CDR3, the full variable domain is EPEVTQTPSHQVTQMGQEVILRCVPISNHLYFYWYRQILGQKVEFLVSFYNNEISEKSEIFDDQFSVERPDGSNFTLKIRSTKLEDSAMYFCASRGQGYEQYFGPGTRLTVT.

The rearrangement joins TRBV29-1 to TRBJ1-2; 12 nucleotides match TRBD1. Trimming cost V 4 bases and J 8 bases; bases outside gene matches: 8. Looked up from germline, CDR1 is SQVTM and CDR2 is ANQGSEA. The CDR3 has 14 residues. Here the CDR3 reads CSVAGTGGERGYTF. The CDR3 DNA reads as TGCAGCGTTGCCGGGACAGGGGGCGAACGAGGCTACACCTTC.

This rearrangement joins TRBV27 to TRBJ2-5; possible D gene TRBD1, 5 bases. The CDR3 spans 16 residues. Trimming took 4 bases from V and 0 from J, leaving 15 bases between them. Per the germline V gene, CDR1 is MNHEY and CDR2 is SMNVEV (reference sequence). The CDR3 spells CASSSSPAGYQETQYF. As DNA, the CDR3 is TGTGCCAGCAGTTCTTCCCCGGCAGGGTACCAAGAGACCCAGTACTTC.

The rearrangement links TRBV9 to TRBJ1-2; possibly TRBD1 for D (5 bases). V was cut by 2 bases and J by 8 bases, with 10 bases left in between. The CDR3 loop spans 12 amino acids. CDR1 and CDR2 (germline): SGDLS, YYNGEE. The CDR3 region has the DNA TGTGCCAGCAGCGTGGGGTGGGGCGGCTACACCTTC. Translated, it gives CASSVGWGGYTF.